Listed below are T cell receptor beta chains from one sample, sequenced in a study of T cell responses to AZD1222 COVID-19 vaccine. Sequenced by immunoSEQ multiplex PCR; TCRdb stores in-frame clones only, minus some. The sample contains around 130,000 clones, 88% of which appear only once. Sequenced material: peripheral blood, taken on day 0 of AZD1222 vaccination. The receptor source for this set is an adult in good health. The CDR3 runs from the conserved cysteine through the conserved F or W. A D gene is named only where the DNA matches it firmly. Some rows have no size entry. The others give once, few or many, or a class for an expanded clone.

v_call: TRBV27; j_call: TRBJ2-5; clone_size: -; d_call: -; cdr3_nt: TGTGCCAGCAGTTTATCGGGCAGCGGGGAGACCCAGTACTTC; cdr3_aa: CASSLSGSGETQYF
v_call: TRBV5-4; j_call: TRBJ2-1; clone_size: -; d_call: TRBD1; cdr3_nt: TGTGCCAGCAGCTTGGACAGGGGGAGGTACAATGAGCAGTTCTTC; cdr3_aa: CASSLDRGRYNEQFF
v_call: TRBV2; j_call: TRBJ2-1; clone_size: -; d_call: -; cdr3_nt: TGTGCCAGCAGTGAAGCGCTTCGCAGGGACAATGAGCAGTTCTTC; cdr3_aa: CASSEALRRDNEQFF
v_call: TRBV19; j_call: TRBJ1-1; clone_size: -; d_call: -; cdr3_nt: TGTGCCAGTAGTATAGTTGACAGGAACACTGAAGCTTTCTTT; cdr3_aa: CASSIVDRNTEAFF
v_call: TRBV4-3; j_call: TRBJ2-2; clone_size: -; d_call: -; cdr3_nt: TGCGCCAGCAGCCAAGACCCGGGAAGTGGCGGGGAGCTGTTTTTT; cdr3_aa: CASSQDPGSGGELFF
v_call: TRBV5-1; j_call: TRBJ2-3; clone_size: -; d_call: TRBD2; cdr3_nt: TGCGCCAGCAGCTCCCTCGGACTAGCGGGTAGCACAGATACGCAGTATTTT; cdr3_aa: CASSSLGLAGSTDTQYF
v_call: TRBV29-1; j_call: TRBJ1-2; clone_size: -; d_call: TRBD1; cdr3_nt: TGCAGCGTAGGGGGACAGTCCGGAGGCTACACCTTC; cdr3_aa: CSVGGQSGGYTF
v_call: TRBV30; j_call: TRBJ2-7; clone_size: -; d_call: -; cdr3_nt: TGTGCCTGGAGTGTACGAGCAGGGTATCCCTACGAGCAGTACTTC; cdr3_aa: CAWSVRAGYPYEQYF
v_call: TRBV7-2; j_call: TRBJ2-3; clone_size: -; d_call: -; cdr3_nt: TGTGCCAGCAGCTTCTCCCCTACTAGCACAGATACGCAGTATTTT; cdr3_aa: CASSFSPTSTDTQYF
v_call: TRBV6-4; j_call: TRBJ1-2; clone_size: -; d_call: TRBD1; cdr3_nt: TGTGCCAGCAGTGACTTGAGCAGGGGGCGAGGTGGCTACACCTTC; cdr3_aa: CASSDLSRGRGGYTF
v_call: TRBV18; j_call: TRBJ2-7; clone_size: -; d_call: -; cdr3_nt: TGTGCCAGCTCCCTCAACTCGCAAGCCTCGGGGGAGCAGTACTTC; cdr3_aa: CASSLNSQASGEQYF
v_call: TRBV24-1; j_call: TRBJ2-2; clone_size: -; d_call: TRBD1; cdr3_nt: TGTGCCACCAGAGGACAGGGGTCGCCCGGGGAGCTGTTTTTT; cdr3_aa: CATRGQGSPGELFF
v_call: TRBV4-1; j_call: TRBJ2-5; clone_size: -; d_call: -; cdr3_nt: TGCGCCAGCAGTCCAGGGGAATGGGAGACCCAGTACTTC; cdr3_aa: CASSPGEWETQYF
v_call: TRBV6-2/TRBV6-3; j_call: TRBJ2-5; clone_size: -; d_call: TRBD1; cdr3_nt: TGTGCCAGCAGCCGACAGGGGAGGGAGACCCAGTACTTC; cdr3_aa: CASSRQGRETQYF
v_call: TRBV7-2; j_call: TRBJ2-7; clone_size: few; d_call: -; cdr3_nt: TGTGCCAGCAGCTTTACGGACGGCTACGAGCAGTACTTC; cdr3_aa: CASSFTDGYEQYF
v_call: TRBV9; j_call: TRBJ2-2; clone_size: -; d_call: TRBD1; cdr3_nt: TGTGCCAGCAGCGTAGCTCAGGGGGCCAACACCGGGGAGCTGTTTTTT; cdr3_aa: CASSVAQGANTGELFF
v_call: TRBV5-8; j_call: TRBJ2-7; clone_size: -; d_call: -; cdr3_nt: TGTGCCAGCAACCCACAGGGTCCTTACGAGCAGTACTTC; cdr3_aa: CASNPQGPYEQYF
v_call: TRBV2; j_call: TRBJ1-4; clone_size: once; d_call: -; cdr3_nt: TGTGCCAGCAGACTACAGTTAACTAATGAAAAACTGTTTTTT; cdr3_aa: CASRLQLTNEKLFF
v_call: TRBV29-1; j_call: TRBJ2-7; clone_size: -; d_call: -; cdr3_nt: TGCAGCGTTGGCCAGGGGCTCGAGCAGTACTTC; cdr3_aa: CSVGQGLEQYF
v_call: TRBV5-1; j_call: TRBJ2-3; clone_size: -; d_call: -; cdr3_nt: TGCGCCAGCAGCTTGGGCGGAGCTACTAGCACAGATACGCAGTATTTT; cdr3_aa: CASSLGGATSTDTQYF
v_call: TRBV4-1; j_call: TRBJ2-5; clone_size: few; d_call: -; cdr3_nt: TGCGCCAGCAGCCCGGAAGGAGGAGGGAGGTTTGAGACCCAGTACTTC; cdr3_aa: CASSPEGGGRFETQYF
v_call: TRBV10-1; j_call: TRBJ1-2; clone_size: -; d_call: -; cdr3_nt: TGCGCCAGCAGTGAGTCCAGCTATGGCTACACCTTC; cdr3_aa: CASSESSYGYTF
v_call: TRBV29-1; j_call: TRBJ2-2; clone_size: -; d_call: -; cdr3_nt: TGCAGCGTTGAAAGGGGGTTGAACACCGGGGAGCTGTTTTTT; cdr3_aa: CSVERGLNTGELFF
v_call: TRBV7-2; j_call: TRBJ1-3; clone_size: -; d_call: -; cdr3_nt: TGTGCCAGCAGCGTCGGACAGTTTGCAAGCTCTGGAAACACCATATATTTT; cdr3_aa: CASSVGQFASSGNTIYF
v_call: TRBV15; j_call: TRBJ1-1; clone_size: -; d_call: -; cdr3_nt: TGTGCCACCAGCAGAGGGCAGGGCGCCCGGAGACTTAACACTGAAGCTTTCTTT; cdr3_aa: CATSRGQGARRLNTEAFF
v_call: TRBV2; j_call: TRBJ2-2; clone_size: -; d_call: TRBD2; cdr3_nt: TGTGCCCAGAAGGGAGGGGCGAACACCGGGGAGCTGTTTTTT; cdr3_aa: CAQKGGANTGELFF
v_call: TRBV11-2; j_call: TRBJ1-3; clone_size: -; d_call: -; cdr3_nt: TGTGCCAGCAGCTTGACAACCGGAGGGGGAAACACCATATATTTT; cdr3_aa: CASSLTTGGGNTIYF
v_call: TRBV11-2; j_call: TRBJ1-3; clone_size: -; d_call: -; cdr3_nt: TGTGCCAGCAGCTTCGAAAGCTCTGGAAACACCATATATTTT; cdr3_aa: CASSFESSGNTIYF